The 21 T cell receptor beta chains given below trace back to one sample, sequenced in a study of T cell responses to AZD1222 COVID-19 vaccine. The protocol was immunoSEQ multiplex PCR, while the TCRdb copy is restricted to in-frame clones and leaves out a portion. The sample contains 140,000 to 150,000 clones, 91% of which appear only once. Specimen: peripheral blood, collected 28 days after the second dose of the MenACWY control vaccine. These receptors were obtained from an adult who received the MenACWY meningococcal vaccine as a control.

The gene calls are TRBV3-1 (or the pseudogene TRBV3-2) and TRBJ1-5; 7 nucleotides align to TRBD1. In germline, CDR1 is LGHDT, CDR2 YNNKEL (reference sequence). V trimming: 4 bases; J trimming: 5 bases; junction bases outside the gene matches: 2. The CDR3 length is 13 residues. This CDR3 is CASSRQGDQPQHF. The CDR3 nucleotides read TGTGCCAGCAGCCGCCAGGGGGATCAGCCCCAGCATTTT.

The chain joins TRBV19 to TRBJ1-6; 7 nucleotides align to TRBD1. In germline, CDR1 is LNHDA, CDR2 SQIVND (reference sequence). This CDR3 contains 14 residues. V was pared by 4 bases and J by 7 bases, with 4 bases of the junction left unmatched. The CDR3 region has the DNA TGTGCCAGTAGTAGGGGACAGCTCAATTCACCCCTCCACTTT. Protein product: CASSRGQLNSPLHF.

J is TRBJ1-5 and V is TRBV6-2 or TRBV6-3; perhaps TRBD1 as D (6 bases). The V gene lost 5 bases and the J gene lost 4 bases, with 18 bases spanning the gap. CDR3 length equals 16 residues. Germline V gene sequence: CDR1 MNHEY, CDR2 SVGEGT. The CDR3 spells CASSQDRRLKNQPQHF. The CDR3 DNA reads as TGTGCCAGCAGTCAGGACAGACGTCTTAAAAATCAGCCCCAGCATTTT.

This chain links TRBV4-3 with TRBJ2-1; TRBD2 matches 10 bases. The CDR3 extends over 16 amino acids. Germline assignment: CDR1 LGHNA and CDR2 YSLEER. V shed 3 bases, J shed 5 bases, and the junction held 7 bases outside the gene matches. The CDR3 region is CASSHRLAGTNNEQFF. CDR3 coding DNA: TGCGCCAGCAGCCACAGACTAGCGGGCACTAACAATGAGCAGTTCTTC.

This clone was observed a single time. V gene TRBV4-3 combines with J gene TRBJ2-1, with TRBD2 identical over 7 bases. This CDR3 has 15 residues. CDR1 is LGHNA and CDR2 is YSLEER in the germline V gene. Losses at the gene ends were 5 bases for V and 2 bases for J; bases not matched to a gene: 6. The CDR3, as DNA: TGCGCCAGCAGCACCTTTCTAGCGGCCTACAATGAGCAGTTCTTC. It codes for CASSTFLAAYNEQFF.

This sequence joins TRBV28 and TRBJ2-1; D might be TRBD1 (5 bases). The V and J ends lost 4 bases and 10 bases respectively, with 8 bases between them. This CDR3 has 11 amino acids. Germline V lookup: CDR1 MDHEN, CDR2 SYDVKM. In DNA form, the CDR3 reads TGTGCCAGCAGTTCACAGGAAGAGCAGTTCTTC. It specifies CASSSQEEQFF.

In nucleotides, the CDR3 is TGTGCCAGCAGGACCGGGACAGGGAGTACTGAAGCTTTCTTT. This gives the protein CASRTGTGSTEAFF. The chain joins TRBV11-2 to TRBJ1-1; TRBD1 aligns across 9 bases. Germline CDR1 is SGHAT and CDR2 is FQNNGV. This CDR3 spans 14 amino acids. With 6 bases clipped from V and 5 bases from J, the junction kept 7 bases outside the gene matches.

The chain joins TRBV6-1 to TRBJ1-1; weak D call: TRBD1 (5 bases). This CDR3 spans 16 amino acids. Trimming pared 2 bases from V and 0 bases from J, leaving 13 bases between. CDR1 and CDR2 from the germline V gene are MNHNS and SASEGT. CDR3 loop: CASSEIGGRMNTEAFF. CDR3 bases: TGTGCCAGCAGTGAAATCGGGGGTCGCATGAACACTGAAGCTTTCTTT.

The chain uses TRBV5-5 and TRBJ2-1; 7 bases fit TRBD1. Germline CDR1 SGHKS, CDR2 YYEKEE (reference sequence). This CDR3 is built from 13 residues. V was pared by 4 bases and J by 8 bases, with 6 bases of the junction left unmatched. Here the CDR3 reads CASSIQGRDEQFF. CDR3 nucleotides: TGTGCCAGCAGCATACAGGGGAGAGATGAGCAGTTCTTC.

The chain recombines TRBV6-5 with TRBJ2-1; 14 nucleotides agree with TRBD2. The CDR3 has 15 amino acids. J was trimmed by 8 bases and V by 6 bases; bases with no gene match: 6. Germline CDR1 and CDR2: MNHEY and SVGAGI. The chain's CDR3 is CASSPGLAGVDEQFF. Written as DNA, the CDR3 is TGTGCCAGCAGCCCGGGACTAGCGGGAGTAGATGAGCAGTTCTTC.

V is TRBV20-1 and J is TRBJ2-2; TRBD1 or TRBD2 may be the D gene (6 bases each). This CDR3 is 14 amino acids long. V lost 3 bases and J lost 4, with 12 bases in between. The germline V gene has CDR1 DFQATT and CDR2 SNEGSKA (reference sequence). The CDR3 coding sequence is TGCAGTGCTAGTACCGGGGGCGGCACCGGGGAGCTGTTTTTT. Residues: CSASTGGGTGELFF.

A remark on this clone: This CDR3 is also generated by other DNA sequences in the sample. The rearrangement links TRBV5-1 to TRBJ2-7; D may be TRBD2 (6 bases). The CDR3 sequence is 14 residues long. Germline V lookup: CDR1 SGHRS, CDR2 YFSETQ. V gave up 4 bases and J gave up 1 base, with 12 bases separating them. The CDR3 here is CASSPRDSSYEQYF. The CDR3 bases are TGCGCCAGCAGCCCCAGGGACTCATCCTACGAGCAGTACTTC.

This chain links TRBV5-1 with TRBJ2-2; 11 bases align to TRBD2. CDR1 and CDR2 from the germline V gene are SGHRS and YFSETQ. V was pared by 6 bases and J by 5 bases, with 3 bases of the junction left unmatched. CDR3 length equals 14 residues. The CDR3 sequence is CASTLAGGTGELFF. In DNA form, the CDR3 reads TGCGCCAGCACCTTAGCGGGAGGGACCGGGGAGCTGTTTTTT.

V is TRBV5-4 and J is TRBJ1-1; TRBD1 matches at 8 bases. J gave up 3 bases and V 4 bases, and 17 bases lay outside the gene matches. The CDR3 contains 18 residues. Germline loops: CDR1 SGHNT, CDR2 YYREEE (reference sequence). CDR3 nucleotide sequence: TGTGCCAGCAGCCCCAAAGTCCCGGGACAGGCCTGGGACACTGAAGCTTTCTTT. Its translation: CASSPKVPGQAWDTEAFF.

DNA for the CDR3: TGTGCCAGTAGTATTGTTCCGGGGAACTATGGCTACACCTTC. It translates to CASSIVPGNYGYTF. The rearrangement uses TRBV19 and TRBJ1-2; D gene uncertain. V was shortened by 3 bases and J by 2 bases, with 10 bases between the two germline ends. The germline CDR1 and CDR2 sequences are LNHDA and SQIVND (reference sequence). The CDR3 length is 14 residues.

This chain joins TRBV6-1 and TRBJ2-2; no clear D gene. The CDR3 is 13 amino acids. The V end lost 2 bases, the J end lost 6 bases, and 7 bases lay between the germline ends. Germline assignment: CDR1 MNHNS and CDR2 SASEGT. The CDR3 sequence is CASSESGPGELFF. Here the CDR3 DNA reads TGTGCCAGCAGTGAAAGTGGTCCCGGGGAGCTGTTTTTT.

This chain links TRBV7-8 with TRBJ2-7; D might be TRBD1 (6 bases). The CDR3 contains 13 residues. Germline assignment: CDR1 SGHVS and CDR2 FQNEAQ. V dropped 8 bases and J dropped 2 bases, with 13 bases sitting between them. CDR3 bases: TGTGCCAGCCGGAGAGGGGGTGCCTACGAGCAGTACTTC. The encoded protein is CASRRGGAYEQYF.

The chain has TRBV11-1 and TRBJ2-7; D not resolved. This CDR3 contains 11 residues. Germline CDR1 SGHAT, CDR2 FQDESV (reference sequence). V was pared by 1 base and J by 4 bases, with 2 bases between. The CDR3 spells CASSLEYEQYF. CDR3 DNA sequence: TGTGCCAGCAGCTTAGAATACGAGCAGTACTTC.

The chain links TRBV5-1 to TRBJ2-7; D might be TRBD2 (7 bases). This CDR3 spans 15 amino acids. Germline CDR1 is SGHRS and CDR2 is YFSETQ. Trimming pared 2 bases from V and 0 bases from J, leaving 12 bases between. The CDR3 loop reads CASSFGGPLSYEQYF. CDR3 nucleotide sequence: TGCGCCAGCAGCTTCGGGGGGCCCCTCTCCTACGAGCAGTACTTC.

This clone was seen more than once but under ten times. The chain uses TRBV9 and TRBJ2-2; D remains ambiguous. Germline V gene lookup returns CDR1 SGDLS and CDR2 YYNGEE. The CDR3 length is 15 residues. V was cut by 0 bases and J by 3 bases, with 9 bases left in between. Here the CDR3 reads CASSVGRHHTGELFF. CDR3 DNA: TGTGCCAGCAGCGTAGGGCGCCACCACACCGGGGAGCTGTTTTTT.

The chain has TRBV7-2 and TRBJ1-5; TRBD1 might be the D (5 bases). The germline V and J ends were trimmed by 5 bases and 2 bases, with 13 bases remaining between them. The CDR3 consists of 15 residues. The germline gives CDR1 SGHTA, CDR2 FQGNSA. The CDR3 DNA reads as TGTGCCAGCAGCGGGCCCGGAGGGGGCAATCAGCCCCAGCATTTT. Its translation: CASSGPGGGNQPQHF. Full variable domain (remainder filled in from reference TRBV7-2 and TRBJ1-5): GAGVSQSPSNKVTEKGKDVELRCDPISGHTALYWYRQSLGQGLEFLIYFQGNSAPDKSGLPSDRFSAERTGGSVSTLTIQRTQQEDSAVYLCASSGPGGGNQPQHFGDGTRLSIL.